This TCR beta chain is drawn from a study of blood T cell repertoires in COVID-19. At the level of the study: There were acute and convalescent COVID-19 samples, and they came from the United States, Italy and Spain. PBMCs, B-cell-depleted T cells, or T cells provided the cDNA or gDNA that made up the material.

Seattle patients were enrolled during active infection and followed longitudinally. In the original processing: Amplifying reference gene primers gave estimates of nucleated cell counts. Clones were sequenced by immunoSEQ multiplex PCR, and TCRdb holds only the in-frame ones, with some missing. The V and J calls and clone size were taken over from that table, and D and trimming were inferred from the DNA. In the table there are 150,000 or so clones, more than 65% of which are singletons. V was cut by 2 bases and J by 7 bases, with 18 bases left in between. The CDR3 is made up of 16 amino acids. The germline CDR1 and CDR2 sequences are MNHEY and SMNVEV (reference sequence).

This TCR was sampled from an older woman with COVID-19, enrolled during active disease. Sequencing was performed on peripheral blood. This chain uses TRBV27 with TRBJ1-5; possibly TRBD1 for D (5 bases). CDR3: CASSLIGQGKGQPQHF. The CDR3 coding sequence is TGTGCCAGCAGTTTAATTGGGCAGGGAAAGGGCCAGCCCCAGCATTTT.